What follows is one T cell receptor (beta chain) and its context. Clones were read by immunoSEQ multiplex PCR, and TCRdb kept only the in-frame ones, dropping some. The data contain over 200,000 clones, approximately 88% of them singletons. These data belong to a study of Ad26.COV2.S vaccination and SARS-CoV-2 variants. Germline CDR1 reads MNHNS; CDR2 reads SASEGT. The CDR3 is 18 residues long. V was pared by 4 bases and J by 0 bases, with 7 bases of the junction left unmatched. The treatment is: around 19 received Ad26.COV2.S at low or high dose, single or two shots; roughly five received placebo; per-sample allocation not given. Sampling happened 63 days after the first vaccine or placebo injection.

This clonotype originated in a person aged 18-65 years who received the Ad26.COV2.S COVID-19 vaccine or a placebo. The specimen was peripheral blood, collected in a trial of Ad26.COV2.S vaccine versus placebo. J is TRBJ2-3 and V is TRBV6-1, with 13 bases lining up with TRBD2. CDR3 sequence: CASSATSGGFGSTDTQYF. The CDR3 bases are TGTGCCAGCAGTGCGACTAGCGGGGGGTTCGGTAGCACAGATACGCAGTATTTT.